These T cell receptor beta chains were read from a single sample in a study of blood T cell repertoires in COVID-19. Here immunoSEQ multiplex PCR was the method, and the copy in TCRdb shows in-frame clones only, minus some. Of 25,000 to 30,000 clones listed, 90% to 95% are singletons. The sample taken for sequencing was peripheral blood. Source of these receptors: a woman aged 65 to 85 with COVID-19, enrolled during active disease. Both conserved end residues are part of each CDR3. The D gene is left open where the match is weak. The size field is filled for only some rows; it gives once, few, many or a size class.

d_call: -
j_call: TRBJ2-3
v_call: TRBV9
clone_size: -
cdr3_aa: CASSADRRESTDTQYF
cdr3_nt: TGTGCCAGCAGCGCCGATCGAAGGGAGAGCACAGATACGCAGTATTTT

d_call: -
j_call: TRBJ1-5
v_call: TRBV6-5
clone_size: -
cdr3_aa: CVTSGGPDQPQHF
cdr3_nt: TGTGTAACGTCGGGGGGGCCAGATCAGCCCCAGCATTTT

d_call: TRBD2
j_call: TRBJ2-3
v_call: TRBV9
clone_size: few
cdr3_aa: CASSSRGTSGDTQYF
cdr3_nt: TGTGCCAGCAGCTCTAGGGGGACTAGCGGGGATACGCAGTATTTT

d_call: -
j_call: TRBJ2-7
v_call: TRBV14
clone_size: -
cdr3_aa: CASSQGDFPYEQYF
cdr3_nt: TGTGCCAGCAGCCAAGGCGACTTCCCCTACGAGCAGTACTTC

d_call: -
j_call: TRBJ2-6
v_call: TRBV3-1/TRBV3-2
clone_size: -
cdr3_aa: CASSPGRSSGANVLTF
cdr3_nt: TGTGCCAGCAGCCCAGGGCGGAGCTCTGGGGCCAACGTCCTGACTTTC

d_call: -
j_call: TRBJ2-7
v_call: TRBV11-2
clone_size: -
cdr3_aa: CASSLVASAYEQYF
cdr3_nt: TGTGCCAGCAGCTTAGTGGCCTCAGCCTACGAGCAGTACTTC

d_call: TRBD2
j_call: TRBJ2-3
v_call: TRBV7-2
clone_size: -
cdr3_aa: CASSPSGGTDTQYF
cdr3_nt: TGTGCCAGCAGTCCTAGCGGAGGCACAGATACGCAGTATTTT

d_call: -
j_call: TRBJ2-3
v_call: TRBV5-1
clone_size: -
cdr3_aa: CASSLAGRLPTDTQYF
cdr3_nt: TGCGCCAGCAGCTTGGCCGGTCGACTACCCACAGATACGCAGTATTTT

d_call: -
j_call: TRBJ1-1
v_call: TRBV5-6
clone_size: -
cdr3_aa: CASNLGVGTEAFF
cdr3_nt: TGTGCCAGCAACTTAGGGGTGGGCACTGAAGCTTTCTTT

d_call: -
j_call: TRBJ1-5
v_call: TRBV2
clone_size: -
cdr3_aa: CASNPTGANQPQHF
cdr3_nt: TGTGCCAGCAACCCTACCGGTGCCAATCAGCCCCAGCATTTT

d_call: -
j_call: TRBJ2-1
v_call: TRBV28
clone_size: -
cdr3_aa: CASSLRDSYNEQFF
cdr3_nt: TGTGCCAGCAGTTTGCGGGACAGCTACAATGAGCAGTTCTTC

d_call: TRBD1
j_call: TRBJ1-4
v_call: TRBV6-1
clone_size: -
cdr3_aa: CASILRTGGDEKLFF
cdr3_nt: TGTGCCAGCATTCTAAGAACAGGGGGCGACGAAAAACTGTTTTTT

d_call: TRBD1
j_call: TRBJ1-3
v_call: TRBV6-5
clone_size: -
cdr3_aa: CASSLLTGTSGNTIYF
cdr3_nt: TGTGCCAGCAGTTTATTGACAGGGACCTCTGGAAACACCATATATTTT

d_call: TRBD1
j_call: TRBJ1-1
v_call: TRBV6-2/TRBV6-3
clone_size: -
cdr3_aa: CASSDGTGGFVGAFF
cdr3_nt: TGTGCCAGCAGTGATGGGACAGGGGGGTTCGTTGGAGCTTTCTTT

d_call: -
j_call: TRBJ2-5
v_call: TRBV30
clone_size: -
cdr3_aa: CAWSVLGPGETQYF
cdr3_nt: TGTGCCTGGAGTGTACTTGGCCCGGGGGAGACCCAGTACTTC

d_call: -
j_call: TRBJ2-2
v_call: TRBV10-3
clone_size: -
cdr3_aa: CAITGLGETGELFF
cdr3_nt: TGTGCCATAACAGGGTTAGGAGAAACCGGGGAGCTGTTTTTT

d_call: TRBD2
j_call: TRBJ2-7
v_call: TRBV5-4
clone_size: -
cdr3_aa: CASSLGSSGSFEQYF
cdr3_nt: TGTGCCAGCAGCTTGGGATCTAGCGGGAGCTTCGAGCAGTACTTC

d_call: -
j_call: TRBJ1-6
v_call: TRBV4-3
clone_size: -
cdr3_aa: CASRTAESYNSPLHF
cdr3_nt: TGCGCCAGCAGGACAGCTGAATCGTATAATTCACCCCTCCACTTT

d_call: TRBD2
j_call: TRBJ2-3
v_call: TRBV27
clone_size: -
cdr3_aa: CASRGLAGFTDTQYF
cdr3_nt: TGTGCCAGCAGAGGGCTAGCGGGATTCACAGATACGCAGTATTTT

d_call: TRBD2
j_call: TRBJ2-7
v_call: TRBV10-3
clone_size: -
cdr3_aa: CAITGLAETYEQYF
cdr3_nt: TGTGCCATCACGGGGCTAGCGGAAACCTACGAGCAGTACTTC

d_call: TRBD1
j_call: TRBJ2-2
v_call: TRBV19
clone_size: once
cdr3_aa: CASRKDRVDTGELFF
cdr3_nt: TGTGCCAGTAGAAAGGACAGGGTGGACACCGGGGAGCTGTTTTTT

d_call: -
j_call: TRBJ1-1
v_call: TRBV7-9
clone_size: -
cdr3_aa: CASITTGLYTEAFF
cdr3_nt: TGTGCCAGCATCACAACAGGGTTGTACACTGAAGCTTTCTTT

d_call: -
j_call: TRBJ2-7
v_call: TRBV2
clone_size: -
cdr3_aa: CASNRVNNESEQYF
cdr3_nt: TGTGCCAGCAACAGGGTTAATAATGAGAGCGAGCAGTACTTC

d_call: -
j_call: TRBJ1-2
v_call: TRBV28
clone_size: -
cdr3_aa: CASSRIKDSYGYTF
cdr3_nt: TGTGCCAGCAGTAGAATTAAGGACAGCTATGGCTACACCTTC

d_call: -
j_call: TRBJ2-1
v_call: TRBV21-1
clone_size: -
cdr3_aa: CASSKPRARYNEQFF
cdr3_nt: TGTGCCAGCAGCAAACCGAGGGCGCGTTACAATGAGCAGTTCTTC

d_call: -
j_call: TRBJ2-2
v_call: TRBV4-2
clone_size: -
cdr3_aa: CANSQEREPTNTGELFF
cdr3_nt: TGTGCCAACAGCCAAGAGAGGGAACCAACGAACACCGGGGAGCTGTTTTTT

d_call: TRBD1
j_call: TRBJ1-2
v_call: TRBV15
clone_size: -
cdr3_aa: CATSIGTEGAHGYTF
cdr3_nt: TGTGCCACCAGCATCGGGACAGAAGGCGCCCATGGCTACACCTTC

d_call: -
j_call: TRBJ2-2
v_call: TRBV7-2
clone_size: -
cdr3_aa: CASSFLREAGELFF
cdr3_nt: TGTGCCAGCAGCTTCCTCAGGGAAGCCGGGGAGCTGTTTTTT

d_call: -
j_call: TRBJ1-4
v_call: TRBV2
clone_size: -
cdr3_aa: CASITGSSEKLFF
cdr3_nt: TGTGCCAGCATTACAGGGTCGAGTGAAAAACTGTTTTTT

d_call: -
j_call: TRBJ1-1
v_call: TRBV29-1
clone_size: once
cdr3_aa: CSVDGPRGTEAFF
cdr3_nt: TGCAGCGTTGATGGACCCAGGGGCACTGAAGCTTTCTTT

d_call: -
j_call: TRBJ2-5
v_call: TRBV7-2
clone_size: few
cdr3_aa: CASSPRASETQYF
cdr3_nt: TGTGCCAGCAGCCCCCGGGCTAGCGAGACCCAGTACTTC

d_call: TRBD1
j_call: TRBJ1-2
v_call: TRBV9
clone_size: -
cdr3_aa: CASSDGDRVGGYTF
cdr3_nt: TGTGCCAGCAGCGATGGGGACAGGGTGGGCGGCTACACCTTC

d_call: -
j_call: TRBJ1-1
v_call: TRBV25-1
clone_size: -
cdr3_aa: CASTIAENTEAFF
cdr3_nt: TGTGCCAGCACCATCGCAGAGAACACTGAAGCTTTCTTT

d_call: TRBD2
j_call: TRBJ2-2
v_call: TRBV7-2
clone_size: -
cdr3_aa: CASSLGGRETGELFF
cdr3_nt: TGTGCCAGCAGCTTAGGTGGGAGGGAGACCGGGGAGCTGTTTTTT

d_call: -
j_call: TRBJ1-4
v_call: TRBV7-2
clone_size: -
cdr3_aa: CASSSWESYNEKLFF
cdr3_nt: TGTGCCAGCAGCTCCTGGGAGAGCTATAATGAAAAACTGTTTTTT

d_call: TRBD1
j_call: TRBJ1-1
v_call: TRBV18
clone_size: -
cdr3_aa: CASSSTGGRGGSTEAFF
cdr3_nt: TGTGCCAGCTCATCGACAGGGGGGCGGGGAGGTAGCACTGAAGCTTTCTTT

d_call: TRBD2
j_call: TRBJ2-7
v_call: TRBV18
clone_size: once
cdr3_aa: CASSPDGSSGRGAYF
cdr3_nt: TGTGCCAGCTCACCAGACGGGTCTAGCGGGAGAGGTGCGTACTTC

d_call: -
j_call: TRBJ2-5
v_call: TRBV4-2
clone_size: once
cdr3_aa: CASRGAGDKETQYF
cdr3_nt: TGTGCCAGCAGGGGAGCAGGGGATAAAGAGACCCAGTACTTC

d_call: -
j_call: TRBJ1-5
v_call: TRBV21-1
clone_size: -
cdr3_aa: CASSKGASGVDRGRNQPQHF
cdr3_nt: TGTGCCAGCAGCAAAGGTGCTTCTGGAGTCGACAGGGGCCGCAATCAGCCCCAGCATTTT

d_call: -
j_call: TRBJ2-2
v_call: TRBV12-5
clone_size: -
cdr3_aa: CASGLGAGELFF
cdr3_nt: TGTGCTAGTGGTTTGGGGGCAGGGGAGCTGTTTTTT

d_call: -
j_call: TRBJ1-1
v_call: TRBV9
clone_size: -
cdr3_aa: CASSVGGTGTEAFF
cdr3_nt: TGTGCCAGCAGCGTCGGCGGGACGGGCACTGAAGCTTTCTTT

d_call: TRBD1
j_call: TRBJ2-7
v_call: TRBV18
clone_size: -
cdr3_aa: CASSPRDRNYEQYF
cdr3_nt: TGTGCCAGCTCACCCCGGGACAGGAACTACGAGCAGTACTTC

d_call: TRBD2
j_call: TRBJ2-1
v_call: TRBV28
clone_size: -
cdr3_aa: CASSLPSGTHNEQFF
cdr3_nt: TGTGCCAGCAGCTTACCTAGCGGGACCCACAATGAGCAGTTCTTC

d_call: TRBD2
j_call: TRBJ2-1
v_call: TRBV5-4
clone_size: -
cdr3_aa: CASSYPGLAGVVEQFF
cdr3_nt: TGTGCCAGCAGCTATCCTGGTTTAGCGGGAGTAGTAGAGCAGTTCTTC

d_call: TRBD1
j_call: TRBJ1-5
v_call: TRBV19
clone_size: -
cdr3_aa: CASSTDRGQPQHF
cdr3_nt: TGTGCCAGTAGTACTGACAGGGGTCAGCCCCAGCATTTT

d_call: -
j_call: TRBJ2-7
v_call: TRBV25-1
clone_size: once
cdr3_aa: CASRGTPESYEQYF
cdr3_nt: TGTGCCAGCCGCGGGACGCCGGAATCCTACGAGCAGTACTTC

d_call: -
j_call: TRBJ1-4
v_call: TRBV9
clone_size: -
cdr3_aa: CASSAGATNEKLFF
cdr3_nt: TGTGCCAGCAGCGCAGGGGCAACTAATGAAAAACTGTTTTTT

d_call: -
j_call: TRBJ2-4
v_call: TRBV28
clone_size: -
cdr3_aa: CASSFEGAAKNIQYF
cdr3_nt: TGTGCCAGCAGTTTTGAAGGGGCAGCCAAAAACATTCAGTACTTC

d_call: -
j_call: TRBJ1-5
v_call: TRBV28
clone_size: -
cdr3_aa: CASLQGNQPQHF
cdr3_nt: TGTGCCAGCCTTCAGGGCAATCAGCCCCAGCATTTT

d_call: -
j_call: TRBJ1-4
v_call: TRBV6-6
clone_size: -
cdr3_aa: CASSILDEKLFF
cdr3_nt: TGTGCCAGCAGTATATTAGATGAAAAACTGTTTTTT

d_call: TRBD2
j_call: TRBJ2-7
v_call: TRBV9
clone_size: -
cdr3_aa: CASSTRTSGSIYEQYF
cdr3_nt: TGTGCCAGCAGCACTCGGACTAGCGGGAGTATCTACGAGCAGTACTTC

d_call: TRBD1
j_call: TRBJ2-3
v_call: TRBV2
clone_size: -
cdr3_aa: CASRTDRRSTDTQYF
cdr3_nt: TGTGCCAGCAGAACGGACAGGCGGAGCACAGATACGCAGTATTTT

d_call: TRBD2
j_call: TRBJ2-1
v_call: TRBV27
clone_size: -
cdr3_aa: CASSTSGRVYNEQFF
cdr3_nt: TGTGCCAGCAGTACTAGCGGGAGAGTATACAATGAGCAGTTCTTC

d_call: -
j_call: TRBJ1-5
v_call: TRBV14
clone_size: once
cdr3_aa: CASSQGSYQPQHF
cdr3_nt: TGTGCCAGCAGCCAAGGTAGTTATCAGCCCCAGCATTTT

d_call: TRBD1
j_call: TRBJ2-6
v_call: TRBV18
clone_size: -
cdr3_aa: CASSPGQGAGGANVLTF
cdr3_nt: TGTGCCAGCTCACCTGGACAGGGGGCAGGTGGGGCCAACGTCCTGACTTTC

d_call: -
j_call: TRBJ2-7
v_call: TRBV27
clone_size: -
cdr3_aa: CASRPTASITYEQYF
cdr3_nt: TGTGCCAGCCGCCCCACAGCCTCCATTACCTACGAGCAGTACTTC

d_call: -
j_call: TRBJ1-2
v_call: TRBV27
clone_size: -
cdr3_aa: CASSRTRETGYTF
cdr3_nt: TGTGCCAGCAGTAGGACTCGAGAAACGGGCTACACCTTC

d_call: -
j_call: TRBJ2-7
v_call: TRBV19
clone_size: few
cdr3_aa: CASSFLSSYEQYF
cdr3_nt: TGTGCCAGTAGTTTTCTCTCCTCCTACGAGCAGTACTTC

d_call: TRBD2
j_call: TRBJ2-3
v_call: TRBV10-2
clone_size: -
cdr3_aa: CASSSNSGRPDTQYF
cdr3_nt: TGCGCCAGCAGTTCCAATAGCGGGAGGCCAGATACGCAGTATTTT